This TCR beta chain comes out of a study of T cell responses to AZD1222 COVID-19 vaccine. Whole-study findings and limits: No repertoire was sampled before or during the peak T cell response, only after it.

Notes on this clone: Its antigen is as yet unknown.

The repertoire was sequenced with immunoSEQ multiplex PCR; TCRdb's copy has only in-frame clones and lacks some. Of approximately 100,000 clones detected, more than 70% appear once; the ten largest clones hold around 4.6%. This CDR3 region has 18 residues. The V and J ends lost 2 bases and 6 bases, in that order; junction bases with no gene match: 12. Germline V lookup: CDR1 MNHEY, CDR2 SVGEGT. This chain uses TRBV6-2 or TRBV6-3 with TRBJ2-3; 12 bases fit TRBD2. Sequences were derived from peripheral blood, sampled 28 days after the second AZD1222 dose. The TCR comes from an adult who received the AZD1222 COVID-19 vaccine. DNA for the CDR3: TGTGCCAGCAGTTACAGGCTAGCGGGGGGGCCATATCACGATACGCAGTATTTT. Translation: CASSYRLAGGPYHDTQYF.